The rows below give T cell receptor beta chains drawn from one sample of a study of cytomegalovirus exposure and HLA in healthy donors. Clones were read by immunoSEQ multiplex PCR, and TCRdb kept only the in-frame ones, dropping some. The sample lists 130,000 to 150,000 clones, more than 70% occurring once. The sample consisted of PBMCs. The source of these receptors is a male donor in good health and CMV-seropositive. CDR3s include the opening cysteine and the closing phenylalanine or tryptophan. A D gene is named only where the DNA matches it firmly. Rows give clone size only sometimes, using once, few, many, or a class for an expanded clone.

TGTGCCAGCAACCTCAGGGGGCTGGGGGCCGGGGAGCTGTTTTTT,CASNLRGLGAGELFF,15,TRBJ2-2,.,TRBD1,TRBV2
TGTTCCAGCAGCTCCGGAGGTGAGAGCTCCTACGAGCAGTACTTC,CSSSSGGESSYEQYF,15,TRBJ2-7,.,.,TRBV7-9
TGTGCCAGCAGTGGCCCGGGAGCAACTAATGAAAAACTGTTTTTT,CASSGPGATNEKLFF,15,TRBJ1-4,.,.,TRBV2
TGTGCCAGCAGGCCCGCGGGTAGCATCCAAGAGACCCAGTACTTC,CASRPAGSIQETQYF,15,TRBJ2-5,.,.,TRBV6-5
TGCGCCAGCAACTCAGGGGGCATCGGAGAGACCCAGTACTTC,CASNSGGIGETQYF,14,TRBJ2-5,.,TRBD1,TRBV5-1
TGTGCCAGCAGCGAGAGGACTAGCGGCTACAATGAGCAGTTCTTC,CASSERTSGYNEQFF,15,TRBJ2-1,.,TRBD2,TRBV7-9
TGCGCCAGCAGCCAAGGAGACGTCTCTGGAAACACCATATATTTT,CASSQGDVSGNTIYF,15,TRBJ1-3,.,.,TRBV5-1
TGTGCCAGCAGCTCCGGGACTAGCGGGGCCGAGCAGTACTTC,CASSSGTSGAEQYF,14,TRBJ2-7,.,TRBD2,TRBV7-3
TGTGCCAGCAGCGCAGGCTGGGGACAGGTCTTGGGGCAGTACTTC,CASSAGWGQVLGQYF,15,TRBJ2-7,.,TRBD1,TRBV7-2
TGTGCCAGCAGCGTAGTTGGGGGCAGTTCTAGCACAGATACGCAGTATTTT,CASSVVGGSSSTDTQYF,17,TRBJ2-3,once,.,TRBV9
TGTGCCAGCAGCTTCGACAGGGTGGCGGAGACCCAGTACTTC,CASSFDRVAETQYF,14,TRBJ2-5,.,TRBD1,TRBV5-4
TGTGCCAGCAGAGACTCCCAGGGGGCGCGGGGAAACACCATATATTTT,CASRDSQGARGNTIYF,16,TRBJ1-3,.,TRBD1,TRBV25-1
TGTGCCAGCAGTGGGGACAGCGCTTCCATCACGAACTATGGCTACACCTTC,CASSGDSASITNYGYTF,17,TRBJ1-2,.,TRBD1,TRBV28
TGTGCCAGTAGTATGGGACAGGATAATAACTATGGCTACACCTTC,CASSMGQDNNYGYTF,15,TRBJ1-2,.,TRBD1,TRBV19
TGTGCCAGCAAGGGGACGGGAGCGCCCCTAGGTGAGCAGTTCTTC,CASKGTGAPLGEQFF,15,TRBJ2-1,.,.,TRBV11-1
TGTGCCAGTAGTACCGTTCTAGCGGGGGGGCCCTACGAGCAGTACTTC,CASSTVLAGGPYEQYF,16,TRBJ2-7,.,TRBD2,TRBV19
TGTGCCAGCAGGGGACAGGGGCACCAAGAGACCCAGTACTTC,CASRGQGHQETQYF,14,TRBJ2-5,.,TRBD1,TRBV7-9
TGTGCCAGCAGTTACTCGACGTCGGGTCAAGAGACCCAGTACTTC,CASSYSTSGQETQYF,15,TRBJ2-5,.,.,TRBV6-5
TGTGCCAGTAGTCCCTCCGGGACAGGAAGTAATCAGCCCCAGCATTTT,CASSPSGTGSNQPQHF,16,TRBJ1-5,.,TRBD1,TRBV19
TGTGCCAGCAGCGTCGAGCGGGAGACTTACGAGCAGTACTTC,CASSVERETYEQYF,14,TRBJ2-7,few,TRBD2,TRBV2
TGTGCCAGCAATAAAGCTCCAGTCGCTGGAAACACCATATATTTT,CASNKAPVAGNTIYF,15,TRBJ1-3,few,.,TRBV2
TGTGCCAGCAGCTTAGCGGGAAGACCAGATACGCAGTATTTT,CASSLAGRPDTQYF,14,TRBJ2-3,once,TRBD2,TRBV5-6
TGTGCCAGCAGTGGACAGAGAGACACTGAAGCTTTCTTT,CASSGQRDTEAFF,13,TRBJ1-1,few,.,TRBV6-1
TGTGCCAGTAGTTCAGTAGCAAGAGCGGGAGTCTCTGGCGAGCAGTACTTC,CASSSVARAGVSGEQYF,17,TRBJ2-7,.,TRBD2,TRBV19
TGTGCCGGAGGGACAGGGGGACGGCAGTACTTC,CAGGTGGRQYF,11,TRBJ2-7,.,TRBD1,TRBV6-1
TGTGCCAGCAGTGGCGTCCCGGGAGAGCGGGCTCCCTACGAGCAGTACTTC,CASSGVPGERAPYEQYF,17,TRBJ2-7,.,.,TRBV6-1